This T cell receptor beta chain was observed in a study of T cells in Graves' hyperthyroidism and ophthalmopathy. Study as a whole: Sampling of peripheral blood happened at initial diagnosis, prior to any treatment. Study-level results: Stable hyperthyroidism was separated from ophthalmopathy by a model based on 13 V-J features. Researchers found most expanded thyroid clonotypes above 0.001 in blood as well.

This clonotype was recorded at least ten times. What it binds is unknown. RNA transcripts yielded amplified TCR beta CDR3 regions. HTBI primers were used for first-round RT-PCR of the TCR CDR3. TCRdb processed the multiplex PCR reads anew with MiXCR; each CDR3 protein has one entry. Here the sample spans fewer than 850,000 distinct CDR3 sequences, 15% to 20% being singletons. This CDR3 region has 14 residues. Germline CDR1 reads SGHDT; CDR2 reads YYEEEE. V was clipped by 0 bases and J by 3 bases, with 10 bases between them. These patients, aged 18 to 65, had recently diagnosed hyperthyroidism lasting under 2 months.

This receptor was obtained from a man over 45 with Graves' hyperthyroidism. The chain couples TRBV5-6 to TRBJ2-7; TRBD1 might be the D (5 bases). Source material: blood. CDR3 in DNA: TGTGCCAGCAGCTTGGAAGGGGCTGACTACGAGCAGTACTTC. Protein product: CASSLEGADYEQYF.